Shown below are 9 T cell receptor beta chains from a single sample sequenced in a study of blood T cells in healthy people across ages. A J-beta primer mix and a sample-barcoded 5' primer were used in a second PCR of about 7 to 12 cycles. One entry per CDR3 protein results from TCRdb running MiXCR on the 5' RACE reads. The data show 1.8 million or so distinct CDR3 sequences, approximately 39% seen once. Input material: blood. These receptors were taken from a human donor in good health.

The chain links TRBV11-2 to TRBJ2-7; D might be TRBD1 (5 bases). The V end lost 4 bases, the J end lost 5 bases, and 12 bases lay between the germline ends. CDR1 SGHAT and CDR2 FQNNGV come from the germline V gene. CDR3 size: 13 residues. This chain's CDR3 is CASSSPGWHEQYF. The CDR3 nucleotides read TGTGCCAGCAGCTCCCCAGGGTGGCACGAGCAGTACTTC.

The rearrangement links TRBV4-3 to TRBJ2-2; the D is unclear. Germline values: CDR1 LGHNA, CDR2 YSLEER. V dropped 1 base and J dropped 6 bases, with 9 bases sitting between them. This CDR3 comprises 14 residues. CDR3: CASSQGGFAGELFF. The CDR3, as DNA: TGCGCCAGCAGCCAAGGAGGTTTCGCCGGGGAGCTGTTTTTT.

About this clonotype: The junction departs from germline at one end; a sequencing error may be responsible. The rearrangement links TRBV4-1 to TRBJ2-7; possible D gene TRBD1, 5 bases. The V gene's germline CDR1 is MGHRA and CDR2 YSYEKL. This CDR3 is 15 amino acids long. The CDR3 protein is CAGSQDSDSTYEQYF. The CDR3 bases are TGCGCCGGCAGCCAAGATTCCGACAGTACATACGAGCAGTACTTC.

Only a few counts were recorded for this clonotype. V is TRBV20-1 and J is TRBJ1-5, with 10 bases matching TRBD1. With 6 bases clipped from V and 2 bases from J, the junction kept 7 bases outside the gene matches. Per the germline V gene, CDR1 is DFQATT and CDR2 is SNEGSKA (reference sequence). The CDR3 length is 15 residues. CDR3 sequence reads: CSARMTGGGNQPQHF. The CDR3 nucleotides are TGCAGTGCGAGAATGACAGGGGGCGGCAATCAGCCCCAGCATTTT.

On this clonotype: Relative to the germline gene, one junction end is altered; a read error may explain this. This chain connects TRBV4-3 to TRBJ2-7; 9 positions match TRBD2. Germline loops: CDR1 LGHNA, CDR2 YSLEER. The CDR3 is 18 residues long. The CDR3 DNA sequence: TGCCCCAGCAGCCAAAATTCGGCGGCTAGCGGGGCCTCCTACGAGCAGTACTTC. Amino acids: CPSSQNSAASGASYEQYF.

This clonotype was found a few times. The chain is built from TRBV20-1 and TRBJ2-5; possibly TRBD2 for D (6 bases). CDR1 is DFQATT, CDR2 SNEGSKA, per germline (reference sequence). The ends were cut back, 3 bases at V and 2 bases at J, with 19 bases in the middle. CDR3 size: 16 residues. CDR3 bases: TGCAGTGCTAGGGTCGCCAGGAGGGACGATCAAGAGACCCAGTACTTC. Its translation is CSARVARRDDQETQYF.

To note about this clonotype: It may be a read error: a sequence one base away is much more abundant. CDR3 amino acids: CAGSLPTSGANVLTF. DNA of the CDR3: TGTGCCGGCAGCCTACCCACCTCTGGGGCCAACGTCCTGACTTTC. The rearrangement links TRBV7-6 to TRBJ2-6; D not resolved. In germline, CDR1 is SGHVS, CDR2 FNYEAQ. The CDR3 consists of 15 residues.

Only a few counts were recorded for this clonotype. The chain has TRBV7-8 and TRBJ2-7, with TRBD1 matching 11 bases. The CDR3 extends over 18 amino acids. V shed 5 bases, J shed 5 bases, and the junction held 17 bases outside the gene matches. Germline V gene sequence: CDR1 SGHVS, CDR2 FQNEAQ. Here the CDR3 reads CASSPRERTGGGIDEQYF. The CDR3 DNA follows: TGTGCCAGCAGCCCGCGAGAAAGGACAGGGGGCGGAATTGACGAGCAGTACTTC. Full variable domain (outside the CDR3, taken from reference TRBV7-8 and TRBJ2-7): GAGVSQSPRYKVAKRGQDVALRCDPISGHVSLFWYQQALGQGPEFLTYFQNEAQLDKSGLPSDRFFAERPEGSVSTLKIQRTQQEDSAVYLCASSPRERTGGGIDEQYFGPGTRLTVT.

This clonotype was seen repeatedly, ten times or more. V gene TRBV29-1 combines with J gene TRBJ2-7, with D unclear. V lost 4 bases and J 2 bases, leaving 9 bases between the germline ends. The CDR3 is made up of 12 amino acids. Germline V CDR1 and CDR2: SQVTM, ANQGSEA. The CDR3 protein is CSVGVTPYEQYF. CDR3 coding DNA: TGCAGCGTTGGGGTAACCCCCTACGAGCAGTACTTC.